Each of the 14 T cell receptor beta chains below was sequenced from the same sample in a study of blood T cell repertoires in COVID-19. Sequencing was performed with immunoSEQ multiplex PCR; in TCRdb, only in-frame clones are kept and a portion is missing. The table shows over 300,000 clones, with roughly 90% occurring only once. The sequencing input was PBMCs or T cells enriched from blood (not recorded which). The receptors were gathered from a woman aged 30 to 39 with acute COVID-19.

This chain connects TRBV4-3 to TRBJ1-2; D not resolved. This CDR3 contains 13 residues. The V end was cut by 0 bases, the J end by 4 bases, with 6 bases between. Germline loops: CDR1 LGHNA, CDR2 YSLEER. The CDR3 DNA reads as TGCGCCAGCAGCCAAGATGTCCTCTATGGCTACACCTTC. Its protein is CASSQDVLYGYTF.

CDR3 in DNA: TGTGCCAGCAGTGACGAGGTAGGCTCCTACAATGAGCAGTTCTTC. Its translation: CASSDEVGSYNEQFF. The genes are TRBV6-4 and TRBJ2-1; D remains ambiguous. CDR3 length: 15 amino acids. V shed 2 bases and J shed 0 bases, with 8 bases lying between them. Germline-derived CDR1 and CDR2 are MRHNA and SNTAGT.

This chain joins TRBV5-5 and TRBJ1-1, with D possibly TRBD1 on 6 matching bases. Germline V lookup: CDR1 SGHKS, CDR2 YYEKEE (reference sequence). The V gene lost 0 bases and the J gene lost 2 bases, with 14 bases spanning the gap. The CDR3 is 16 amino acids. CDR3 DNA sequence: TGTGCCAGCAGCTTGGGAGGGCAGGGGCGAAACACTGAAGCTTTCTTT. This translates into CASSLGGQGRNTEAFF.

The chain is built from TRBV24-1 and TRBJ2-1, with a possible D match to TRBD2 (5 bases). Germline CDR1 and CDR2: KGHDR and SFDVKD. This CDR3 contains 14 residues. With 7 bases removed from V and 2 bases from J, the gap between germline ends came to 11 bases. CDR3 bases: TGTGCCACCAGCGAGGACTTCCCCTACAATGAGCAGTTCTTC. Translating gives CATSEDFPYNEQFF.

CDR3 residues: CASSLAVGGQPQHF. In DNA form, the CDR3 reads TGCGCCAGCAGCTTGGCAGTGGGAGGTCAGCCCCAGCATTTT. The V call is TRBV5-1, the J call TRBJ1-5; no definite D call. The CDR3 totals 14 residues. The V end was cut by 0 bases, the J end by 6 bases, with 10 bases between. CDR1 is SGHRS and CDR2 is YFSETQ in the germline V gene.

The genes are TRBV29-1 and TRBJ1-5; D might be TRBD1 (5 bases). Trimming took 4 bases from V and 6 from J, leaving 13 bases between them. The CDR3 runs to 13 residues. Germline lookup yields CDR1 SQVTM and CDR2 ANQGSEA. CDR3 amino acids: CSVVLGHGQPQHF. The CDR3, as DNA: TGCAGCGTTGTACTGGGGCATGGTCAGCCCCAGCATTTT.

The CDR3, as DNA: TGTGCCAGCAGCTTGCTGGAAGGGAGGGTAGTCTACGAGCAGTACTTC. The encoded protein is CASSLLEGRVVYEQYF. The rearrangement joins TRBV11-2 to TRBJ2-7, with 7 bases matching TRBD2. The CDR3 consists of 16 residues. The V gene's germline CDR1 is SGHAT and CDR2 FQNNGV. The V segment lost 3 bases and the J segment 3 bases; nucleotides outside the gene matches: 11.

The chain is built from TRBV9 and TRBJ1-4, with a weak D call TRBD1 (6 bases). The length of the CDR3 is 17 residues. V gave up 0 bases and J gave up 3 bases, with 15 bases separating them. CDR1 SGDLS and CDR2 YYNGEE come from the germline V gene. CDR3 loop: CASSVAQGRGANEKLFF. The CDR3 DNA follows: TGTGCCAGCAGCGTAGCTCAAGGCAGGGGTGCTAATGAAAAACTGTTTTTT.

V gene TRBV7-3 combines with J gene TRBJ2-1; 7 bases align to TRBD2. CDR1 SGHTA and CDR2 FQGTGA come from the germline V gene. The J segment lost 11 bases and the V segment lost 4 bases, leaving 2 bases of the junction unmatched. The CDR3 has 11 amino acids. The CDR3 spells CASSSGTKQFF. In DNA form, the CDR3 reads TGTGCCAGCAGCTCCGGGACTAAGCAGTTCTTC.

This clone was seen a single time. CDR3 protein: CASSPETGGYGYTF. DNA of the CDR3: TGTGCCAGCAGCCCAGAAACAGGGGGCTATGGCTACACCTTC. This chain links TRBV11-2 with TRBJ1-2; TRBD1 matches 8 bases. The CDR3 has 14 residues. The trim removed 5 bases at V and 4 bases at J, leaving 6 bases unmatched. In germline, CDR1 is SGHAT, CDR2 FQNNGV.

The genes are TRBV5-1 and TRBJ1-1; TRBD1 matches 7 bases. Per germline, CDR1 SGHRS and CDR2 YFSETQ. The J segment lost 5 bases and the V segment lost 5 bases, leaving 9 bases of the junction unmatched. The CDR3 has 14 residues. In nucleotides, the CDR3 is TGCGCCAGCAGACAGAATACAGGGGTGACTGAAGCTTTCTTT. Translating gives CASRQNTGVTEAFF.

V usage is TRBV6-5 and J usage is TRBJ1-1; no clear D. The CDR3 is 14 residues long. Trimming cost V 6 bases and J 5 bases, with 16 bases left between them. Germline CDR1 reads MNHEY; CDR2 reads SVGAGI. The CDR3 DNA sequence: TGTGCCAGCAGCAGACGTCCGCAGGTAACTGAAGCTTTCTTT. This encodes CASSRRPQVTEAFF.

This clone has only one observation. The chain's CDR3 is CASSLVREGGLFF. Here the CDR3 DNA reads TGTGCCAGCAGTTTAGTCCGCGAGGGGGGGCTGTTTTTT. The V gene is TRBV12-3 or TRBV12-4, the J gene TRBJ1-4, with D possibly TRBD1 on 6 matching bases. The CDR3 has 13 amino acids. V lost 1 base to trimming and J lost 14 bases, with 14 bases between them.

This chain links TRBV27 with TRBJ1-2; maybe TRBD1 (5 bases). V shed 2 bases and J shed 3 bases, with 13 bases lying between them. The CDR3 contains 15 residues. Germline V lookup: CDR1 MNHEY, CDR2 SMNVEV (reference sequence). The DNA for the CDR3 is TGTGCCAGCAGTTTAAAGGCAGGAGGGGACTATGGCTACACCTTC. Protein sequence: CASSLKAGGDYGYTF.